This entry lists 25 T cell receptor beta chains sequenced from one sample in a study of shared clonotypes between healthy human individuals. Method: immunoSEQ multiplex PCR; TCRdb's copy keeps in-frame clones and lacks some. The sample has more than 2,000,000 clones; approximately 95% are singletons. Sequencing was carried out using naive CD4+ T cells from PBMCs. Specified subset: CD45RA+ positively selected. The origin of the receptors is a man aged 18 to 35 in good health. Some clones in this sample may be carry-over from other donors' samples.

The CDR3: CASSLDGPVYNEQFF. The CDR3 nucleotides are TGTGCCAGCAGCTTAGACGGGCCTGTGTACAATGAGCAGTTCTTC. The chain is built from TRBV7-8 and TRBJ2-1; D not resolved. V dropped 1 base and J dropped 4 bases, with 11 bases sitting between them. The CDR3 totals 15 residues. Per the germline V gene, CDR1 is SGHVS and CDR2 is FQNEAQ.

The chain uses TRBV19 and TRBJ1-5; D gene ambiguous. The germline CDR1 and CDR2 sequences are LNHDA and SQIVND (reference sequence). V lost 3 bases and J lost 4, with 7 bases in between. The CDR3 has 13 residues. CDR3 nucleotide sequence: TGTGCCAGTAGTATGAGCGGGAATCAGCCCCAGCATTTT. Translation: CASSMSGNQPQHF. Full variable domain (outside the CDR3, taken from reference TRBV19 and TRBJ1-5): DGGITQSPKYLFRKEGQNVTLSCEQNLNHDAMYWYRQDPGQGLRLIYYSQIVNDFQKGDIAEGYSVSREKKESFPLTVTSAQKNPTAFYLCASSMSGNQPQHFGDGTRLSIL.

This chain joins TRBV29-1 and TRBJ2-1, with D possibly being TRBD1 (5 bases). Per germline, CDR1 SQVTM and CDR2 ANQGSEA. V was shortened by 7 bases and J by 3 bases, with 10 bases between the two germline ends. The length of the CDR3 is 12 residues. In DNA form, the CDR3 reads TGCAGCGGCAAGACAGACTACAATGAGCAGTTCTTC. Its protein product is CSGKTDYNEQFF.

The count of this clone is one. This chain links TRBV7-8 with TRBJ1-2, with 7 bases lining up with TRBD1. Germline V gene lookup returns CDR1 SGHVS and CDR2 FQNEAQ. This CDR3 has 14 amino acids. V gave up 1 base and J gave up 7 bases; unmatched junction bases: 6. CDR3 protein: CASSLVEGAGGYTF. CDR3 coding DNA: TGTGCCAGCAGCTTAGTAGAGGGGGCGGGTGGCTACACCTTC.

The chain recombines TRBV7-9 with TRBJ2-7, with D perhaps matching TRBD1 (5 bases). The CDR3 runs to 15 residues. V lost 5 bases and J lost 2, with 16 bases in between. Germline CDR1 SEHNR, CDR2 FQNEAQ (reference sequence). CDR3 nucleotides: TGTGCCAGCAGCCCCACTCGGACAAGGGCCTACGAGCAGTACTTC. Protein sequence: CASSPTRTRAYEQYF.

The chain carries TRBV4-3 and TRBJ2-7, with 8 bases that match TRBD2. V lost 4 bases to trimming and J lost 5 bases; unmatched junction nucleotides: 10. The CDR3 runs 15 residues. The germline V gene has CDR1 LGHNA and CDR2 YSLEER. CDR3 sequence reads: CASSLREGGVHEQYF. CDR3 in DNA: TGCGCCAGCAGCCTCCGGGAGGGCGGCGTTCACGAGCAGTACTTC.

The gene calls are TRBV7-3 and TRBJ2-1; 7 nucleotides match TRBD1. V shed 5 bases, J shed 12 bases, and the junction held 16 bases outside the gene matches. This CDR3 is built from 15 residues. Per the germline V gene, CDR1 is SGHTA and CDR2 is FQGTGA. Here the CDR3 reads CASSALDRAPGMQFF. The CDR3, as DNA: TGTGCCAGCAGCGCCCTAGACAGGGCCCCGGGAATGCAGTTCTTC.

As to this clone: Additional DNA sequences in this sample encode the identical CDR3. The chain joins TRBV6-5 to TRBJ2-7; 11 bases are shared with TRBD2. Germline CDR1 and CDR2: MNHEY and SVGAGI. The CDR3 has 15 amino acids. Germline trimming cut 3 bases from V and 1 base from J; bases unmatched to any gene: 2. DNA for the CDR3: TGTGCCAGCAGTTATAGCGGGAGGGGATCCTACGAGCAGTACTTC. Translation: CASSYSGRGSYEQYF.

This chain links TRBV27 with TRBJ2-3; tentatively, D is TRBD1 or TRBD2 (6 bases each). V lost 3 bases and J 6 bases, leaving 22 bases between the germline ends. The CDR3 runs to 17 residues. Germline assignment: CDR1 MNHEY and CDR2 SMNVEV (reference sequence). The CDR3 loop is CASSFQRTSSGADTQYF. CDR3 nucleotides: TGTGCCAGCAGTTTCCAAAGAACTAGCTCGGGGGCGGATACGCAGTATTTT.

The CDR3 DNA reads TGTGCCAGCAGCTTAGGAACAACACACTCGGGTGATACGCAGTATTTT. It codes for CASSLGTTHSGDTQYF. The rearrangement uses TRBV7-9 and TRBJ2-3; D gene ambiguous. Germline values: CDR1 SEHNR, CDR2 FQNEAQ (reference sequence). The CDR3 totals 16 residues. The V gene lost 1 base and the J gene lost 6 bases, with 17 bases spanning the gap.

Regarding this clone: Distinct nucleotide sequences in the sample also encode this CDR3. The J gene is TRBJ2-7, the V gene TRBV5-4; a possible D gene is TRBD1 (5 bases). The V end lost 0 bases, the J end lost 2 bases, and 6 bases lay between the germline ends. The length of the CDR3 is 13 residues. The germline V gene encodes CDR1 SGHNT and CDR2 YYREEE (reference sequence). The CDR3 DNA reads TGTGCCAGCAGCTTGGGGACAACCTACGAGCAGTACTTC. This gives the protein CASSLGTTYEQYF.

The chain combines TRBV7-9 with TRBJ2-1, with D maybe TRBD1 (6 bases). Between the trimmed V and J ends, which lost 4 bases and 10 bases, there was a span of 14 bases. Per the germline V gene, CDR1 is SEHNR and CDR2 is FQNEAQ (reference sequence). The CDR3 covers 13 residues. The DNA for the CDR3 is TGTGCCAGCAGCTCGGCGACAGGTAGCGAGCAGTTCTTC. Translation: CASSSATGSEQFF.

This chain links TRBV7-8 with TRBJ1-1; D remains ambiguous. Trimming shortened V by 2 bases and J by 4 bases, and 14 bases separated the two germline ends. CDR3 size: 15 residues. Per germline, CDR1 SGHVS and CDR2 FQNEAQ. For the CDR3, the DNA is TGTGCCAGCAGCTTAACCGGTGTGCGTGGCACTGAAGCTTTCTTT. Translation gives CASSLTGVRGTEAFF.

The chain carries TRBV19 and TRBJ2-2, with D possibly TRBD2 on 5 matching bases. Trimming stripped 3 bases from V and 3 bases from J, with 17 bases between. Germline CDR1 reads LNHDA; CDR2 reads SQIVND (reference sequence). The CDR3 is made up of 17 amino acids. The CDR3 spells CASSIAPGWAYTGELFF. DNA for the CDR3: TGTGCCAGTAGTATTGCCCCGGGGTGGGCTTACACCGGGGAGCTGTTTTTT.

J is TRBJ1-5 and V is TRBV4-3; a weak D match, TRBD1 (5 bases). The CDR3 runs 13 residues. Germline V gene sequence: CDR1 LGHNA, CDR2 YSLEER. V lost 3 bases, J lost 9 bases, and 12 bases lay in between. The CDR3 nucleotides are TGCGCCAGCAGCCAGGCTAGGACATCGCCCCAGCATTTT. It is translated as CASSQARTSPQHF.

The chain joins TRBV18 to TRBJ1-4; the D gene is possibly TRBD1 (6 bases). CDR1 and CDR2 from the germline V gene are KGHSH and LQKENI. Trimming took 4 bases from V and 3 from J, leaving 12 bases between them. The CDR3 has 15 amino acids. CDR3 in amino acids: CASSRSQGANEKLFF. The CDR3, as DNA: TGTGCCAGCTCACGATCACAGGGTGCTAATGAAAAACTGTTTTTT. The full variable domain, its missing parts supplied by reference TRBV18 and TRBJ1-4, is NAGVMQNPRHLVRRRGQEARLRCSPMKGHSHVYWYRQLPEEGLKFMVYLQKENIIDESGMPKERFSAEFPKEGPSILRIQQVVRGDSAAYFCASSRSQGANEKLFFGSGTQLSVL.

The V call is TRBV11-3, the J call TRBJ2-1; 9 bases fit TRBD2. The CDR3 has 15 amino acids. With V trimmed by 4 bases and J by 8 bases, 9 bases remained unmatched. The germline CDR1 and CDR2 sequences are SGHNT and YENEEA. CDR3 residues: CASSSFSGRGDEQFF. In DNA, the CDR3 is TGTGCCAGCAGCTCCTTTAGCGGGAGAGGCGATGAGCAGTTCTTC.

This rearrangement joins TRBV28 to TRBJ2-7, with D maybe TRBD2 (6 bases). The V end lost 5 bases, the J end lost 1 base, and 15 bases lay between the germline ends. Looked up from germline, CDR1 is MDHEN and CDR2 is SYDVKM. The length of the CDR3 is 15 residues. CDR3 amino acids: CASSPGTLLSYEQYF. The DNA of the CDR3 is TGTGCCAGCAGTCCCGGGACTTTGTTATCCTACGAGCAGTACTTC.

The chain joins TRBV7-3 to TRBJ2-3; D might be TRBD2 (5 bases). CDR3 length equals 17 residues. The V gene lost 2 bases and the J gene lost 1 base, with 16 bases spanning the gap. Germline CDR1 and CDR2: SGHTA and FQGTGA. The CDR3 loop reads CASSLDTQRLRTDTQYF. Written as DNA, the CDR3 is TGTGCCAGCAGCTTAGATACCCAGCGGCTTCGCACAGATACGCAGTATTTT.

This rearrangement joins TRBV28 to TRBJ2-2; 7 bases are shared with TRBD1. Germline CDR1 is MDHEN and CDR2 is SYDVKM. Unmatched junction bases numbered 10, after V lost 6 bases and J lost 3 bases. The length of the CDR3 is 16 residues. CDR3 residues: CASSPRAGTDTGELFF. The CDR3 DNA is TGTGCCAGCAGCCCAAGGGCCGGGACAGACACCGGGGAGCTGTTTTTT.

The chain is built from TRBV2 and TRBJ2-3; no clear D. Trimming left V 9 bases short and J 4 bases short, with 11 bases between. This CDR3 contains 12 residues. Germline V gene lookup returns CDR1 SNHLY and CDR2 FYNNEI. Here the CDR3 reads CARFVGADTQYF. The CDR3 DNA reads TGTGCCAGATTTGTTGGGGCAGATACGCAGTATTTT. Drawing the rest from reference TRBV2 and TRBJ2-3, the complete variable domain is EPEVTQTPSHQVTQMGQEVILRCVPISNHLYFYWYRQILGQKVEFLVSFYNNEISEKSEIFDDQFSVERPDGSNFTLKIRSTKLEDSAMYFCARFVGADTQYFGPGTRLTVL.

This clone was recorded once. The J gene is TRBJ2-5, the V gene TRBV15; D remains unclear. Germline V CDR1 and CDR2: LNHNV, YYDKDF (reference sequence). V was trimmed by 1 base and J by 5 bases, leaving 11 bases between them. The CDR3 spans 14 residues. CDR3 bases: TGTGCCACCAGCAGAGTTCTTGGCGGTGAGACCCAGTACTTC. It yields the protein CATSRVLGGETQYF.

The chain links TRBV28 to TRBJ2-5; TRBD2 matches at 12 bases. Germline V lookup: CDR1 MDHEN, CDR2 SYDVKM. The trim removed 6 bases at V and 5 bases at J, leaving 13 bases unmatched. This CDR3 contains 17 residues. CDR3 amino acids: CASRFTSGRTGEETQYF. The CDR3, as DNA: TGTGCCAGCAGATTCACTAGCGGGAGGACGGGGGAGGAGACCCAGTACTTC.

In DNA, the CDR3 is TGTGCCAGCAGCCAAGCCCGGGGGCAGGGCGATCCCTACGAGCAGTACTTC. Translating it yields CASSQARGQGDPYEQYF. The genes are TRBV4-2 and TRBJ2-7; TRBD1 or TRBD2 may be the D gene (6 bases each). Trimming cost V 1 base and J 2 bases, with 18 bases left between them. The CDR3 extends over 17 amino acids. Germline-derived CDR1 and CDR2 are LGHNA and YNFKEQ.

The rearrangement joins TRBV2 to TRBJ2-2; 8 bases line up with TRBD2. The CDR3 consists of 15 residues. Unmatched junction bases numbered 8, after V lost 6 bases and J lost 5 bases. Germline assignment: CDR1 SNHLY and CDR2 FYNNEI. CDR3 amino acids: CASRLSGSQTGELFF. The DNA for the CDR3 is TGTGCCAGCAGACTAAGCGGGAGTCAAACCGGGGAGCTGTTTTTT.